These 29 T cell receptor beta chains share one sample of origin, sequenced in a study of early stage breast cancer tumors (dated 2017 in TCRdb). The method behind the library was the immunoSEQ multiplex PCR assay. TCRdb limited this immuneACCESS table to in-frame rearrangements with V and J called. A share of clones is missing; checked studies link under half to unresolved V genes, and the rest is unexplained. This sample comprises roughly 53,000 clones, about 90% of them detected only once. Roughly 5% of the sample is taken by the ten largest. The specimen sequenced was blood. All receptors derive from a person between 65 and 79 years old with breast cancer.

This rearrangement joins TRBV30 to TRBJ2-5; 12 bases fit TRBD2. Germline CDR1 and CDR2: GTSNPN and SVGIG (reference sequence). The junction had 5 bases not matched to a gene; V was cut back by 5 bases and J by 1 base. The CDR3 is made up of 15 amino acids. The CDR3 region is CAWRPLAGGQETQYF. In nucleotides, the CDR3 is TGTGCCTGGCGCCCACTAGCGGGGGGCCAAGAGACCCAGTACTTC. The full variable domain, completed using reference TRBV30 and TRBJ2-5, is SQTIHQWPATLVQPVGSPLSLECTVEGTSNPNLYWYRQAAGRGLQLLFYSVGIGQISSEVPQNLSASRPQDRQFILSSKKLLLSDSGFYLCAWRPLAGGQETQYFGPGTRLLVL.

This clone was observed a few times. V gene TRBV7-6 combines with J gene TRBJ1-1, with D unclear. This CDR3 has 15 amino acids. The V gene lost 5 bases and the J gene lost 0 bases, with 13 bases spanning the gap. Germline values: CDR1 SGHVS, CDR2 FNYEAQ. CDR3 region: CASSPVSAMNTEAFF. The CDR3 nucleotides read TGTGCCAGCAGCCCAGTCAGCGCCATGAACACTGAAGCTTTCTTT.

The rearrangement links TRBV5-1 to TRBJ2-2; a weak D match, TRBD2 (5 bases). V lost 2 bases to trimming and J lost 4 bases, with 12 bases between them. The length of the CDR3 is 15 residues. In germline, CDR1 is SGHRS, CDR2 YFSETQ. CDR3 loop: CASSFVGVSTGELFF. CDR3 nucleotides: TGCGCCAGCAGCTTCGTGGGAGTCAGCACCGGGGAGCTGTTTTTT. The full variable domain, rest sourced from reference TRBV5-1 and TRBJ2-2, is KAGVTQTPRYLIKTRGQQVTLSCSPISGHRSVSWYQQTPGQGLQFLFEYFSETQRNKGNFPGRFSGRQFSNSRSEMNVSTLELGDSALYLCASSFVGVSTGELFFGEGSRLTVL.

As DNA, the CDR3 is TGTGCCAGCAGCAAAAGAGGGATAGTGGGACAGGGGGTAACCCGCAGGAGGAACACTGAAGCTTTCTTT. Protein: CASSKRGIVGQGVTRRRNTEAFF. The rearrangement uses TRBV21-1 and TRBJ1-1; TRBD1 is taken as the D call from the table, unchecked against the DNA. TRBV21-1 is a pseudogene segment. The CDR3 consists of 23 residues.

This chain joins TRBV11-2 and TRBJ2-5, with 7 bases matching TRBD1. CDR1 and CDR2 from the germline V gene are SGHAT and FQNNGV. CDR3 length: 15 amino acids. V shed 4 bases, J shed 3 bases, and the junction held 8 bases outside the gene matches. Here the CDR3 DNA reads TGTGCCAGCAGCTATTTGGGACAGAACGAAGAGACCCAGTACTTC. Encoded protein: CASSYLGQNEETQYF.

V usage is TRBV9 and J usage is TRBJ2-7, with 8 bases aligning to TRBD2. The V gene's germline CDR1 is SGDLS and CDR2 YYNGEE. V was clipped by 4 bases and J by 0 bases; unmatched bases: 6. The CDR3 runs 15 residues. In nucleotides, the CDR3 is TGTGCCAGCAGCCCCATAGCGGGGAGCTCCTACGAGCAGTACTTC. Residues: CASSPIAGSSYEQYF.

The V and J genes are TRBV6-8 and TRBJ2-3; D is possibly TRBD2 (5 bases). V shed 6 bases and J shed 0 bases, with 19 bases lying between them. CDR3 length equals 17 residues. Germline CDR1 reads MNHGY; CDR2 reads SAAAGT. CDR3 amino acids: CASSPKGERPSTDTQYF. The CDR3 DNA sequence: TGTGCCAGCAGCCCCAAGGGAGAGCGGCCTAGCACAGATACGCAGTATTTT.

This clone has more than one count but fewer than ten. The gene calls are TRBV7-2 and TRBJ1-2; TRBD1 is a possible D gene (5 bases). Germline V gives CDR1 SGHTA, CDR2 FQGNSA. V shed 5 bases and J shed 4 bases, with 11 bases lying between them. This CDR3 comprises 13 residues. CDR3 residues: CASSPGISYGYTF. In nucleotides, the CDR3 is TGTGCCAGCAGCCCAGGGATTTCCTATGGCTACACCTTC.

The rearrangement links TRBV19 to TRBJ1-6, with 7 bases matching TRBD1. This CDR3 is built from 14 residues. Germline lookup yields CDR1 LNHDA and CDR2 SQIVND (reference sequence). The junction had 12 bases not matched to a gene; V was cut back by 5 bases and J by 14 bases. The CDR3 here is CASSRDRDFRSLHF. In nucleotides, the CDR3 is TGTGCCAGTAGTCGTGACAGGGACTTTCGATCCCTCCACTTT.

Here the CDR3 reads CASSDGQGAYGYTF. CDR3 nucleotides: TGCGCCAGCAGTGACGGACAGGGGGCGTATGGCTACACCTTC. V and J are TRBV5-1 and TRBJ1-2; 11 nucleotides align to TRBD1. Per the germline V gene, CDR1 is SGHRS and CDR2 is YFSETQ. V shed 5 bases, J shed 5 bases, and the junction held 5 bases outside the gene matches. This CDR3 has 14 amino acids. The full variable domain, with the rest looked up from reference TRBV5-1 and TRBJ1-2, is KAGVTQTPRYLIKTRGQQVTLSCSPISGHRSVSWYQQTPGQGLQFLFEYFSETQRNKGNFPGRFSGRQFSNSRSEMNVSTLELGDSALYLCASSDGQGAYGYTFGSGTRLTVV.

The CDR3 DNA sequence: TGTGCCAGCAGTGAATCGGGGGGTGGCAATCAGCCCCAGCATTTT. Translated, it gives CASSESGGGNQPQHF. The rearrangement joins TRBV2 to TRBJ1-5, with a possible D match to TRBD1 (5 bases). The CDR3 is 15 amino acids. The ends were cut back, 2 bases at V and 2 bases at J, with 10 bases in the middle. From germline, CDR1 is SNHLY and CDR2 FYNNEI.

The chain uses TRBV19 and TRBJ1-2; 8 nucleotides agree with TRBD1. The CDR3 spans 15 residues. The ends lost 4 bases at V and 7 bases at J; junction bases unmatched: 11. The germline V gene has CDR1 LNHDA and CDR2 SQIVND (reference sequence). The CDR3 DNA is TGTGCCAGTAGTACCCAAGGACAGGGAATCGGTGGCTACACCTTC. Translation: CASSTQGQGIGGYTF.

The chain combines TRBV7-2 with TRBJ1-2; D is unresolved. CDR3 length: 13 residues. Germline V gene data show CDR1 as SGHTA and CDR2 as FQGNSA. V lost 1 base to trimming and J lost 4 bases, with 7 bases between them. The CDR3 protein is CASSLGRGYGYTF. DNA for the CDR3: TGTGCCAGCAGCTTAGGACGGGGCTATGGCTACACCTTC.

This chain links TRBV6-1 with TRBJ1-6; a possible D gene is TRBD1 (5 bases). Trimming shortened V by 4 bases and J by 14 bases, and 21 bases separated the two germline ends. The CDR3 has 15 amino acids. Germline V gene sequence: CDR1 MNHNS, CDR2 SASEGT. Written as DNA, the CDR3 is TGTGCCAGCAGTGTACGGGACTTTTTAGGTTCCGCCCTCCACTTT. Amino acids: CASSVRDFLGSALHF.

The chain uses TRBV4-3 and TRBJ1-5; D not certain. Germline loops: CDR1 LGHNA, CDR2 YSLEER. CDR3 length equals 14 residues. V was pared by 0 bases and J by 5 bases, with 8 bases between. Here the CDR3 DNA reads TGCGCCAGCAGCCAAGATACAGATTATCAGCCCCAGCATTTT. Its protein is CASSQDTDYQPQHF.

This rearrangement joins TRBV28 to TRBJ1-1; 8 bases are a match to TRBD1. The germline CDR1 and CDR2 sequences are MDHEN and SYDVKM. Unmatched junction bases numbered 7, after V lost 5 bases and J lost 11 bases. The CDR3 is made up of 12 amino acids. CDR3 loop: CASSLSDRDAFF. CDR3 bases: TGTGCCAGCAGTCTCTCGGACAGGGACGCTTTCTTT.

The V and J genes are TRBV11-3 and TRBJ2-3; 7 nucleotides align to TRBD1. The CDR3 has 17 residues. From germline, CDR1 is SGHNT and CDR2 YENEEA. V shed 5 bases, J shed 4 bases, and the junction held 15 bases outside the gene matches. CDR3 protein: CASSPSDGTASPDTQYF. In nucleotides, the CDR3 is TGTGCCAGCAGCCCTTCTGATGGGACAGCCTCCCCAGATACGCAGTATTTT.

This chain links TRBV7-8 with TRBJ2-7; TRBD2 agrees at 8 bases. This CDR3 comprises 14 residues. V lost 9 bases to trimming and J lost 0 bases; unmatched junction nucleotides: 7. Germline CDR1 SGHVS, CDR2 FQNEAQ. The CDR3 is CASGAGANSYEQYF. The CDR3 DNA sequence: TGTGCCAGTGGAGCGGGGGCGAACTCCTACGAGCAGTACTTC.

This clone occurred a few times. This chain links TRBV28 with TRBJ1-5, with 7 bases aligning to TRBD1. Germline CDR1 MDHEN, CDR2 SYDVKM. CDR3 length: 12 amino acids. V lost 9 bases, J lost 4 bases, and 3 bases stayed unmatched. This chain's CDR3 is CASTGVNQPQHF. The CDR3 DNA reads TGTGCCAGTACAGGGGTAAATCAGCCCCAGCATTTT.

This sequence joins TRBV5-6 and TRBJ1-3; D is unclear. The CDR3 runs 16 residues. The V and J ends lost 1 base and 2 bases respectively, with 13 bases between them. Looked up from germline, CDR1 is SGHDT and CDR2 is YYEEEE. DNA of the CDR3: TGTGCCAGCAGCTTGTTCAATAGGAGGGCTGGAAACACCATATATTTT. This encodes CASSLFNRRAGNTIYF.

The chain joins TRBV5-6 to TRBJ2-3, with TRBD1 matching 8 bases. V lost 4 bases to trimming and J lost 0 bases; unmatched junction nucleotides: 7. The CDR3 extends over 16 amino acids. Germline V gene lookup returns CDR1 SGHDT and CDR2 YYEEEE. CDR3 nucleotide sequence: TGTGCCAGCAGCCCCGACAGGGGCCCTAGCACAGATACGCAGTATTTT. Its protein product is CASSPDRGPSTDTQYF.

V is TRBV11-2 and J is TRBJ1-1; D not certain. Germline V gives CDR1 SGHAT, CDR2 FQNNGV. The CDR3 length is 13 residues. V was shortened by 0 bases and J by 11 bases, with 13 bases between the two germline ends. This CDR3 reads CASSLELRFGAFF. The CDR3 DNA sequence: TGTGCCAGCAGCTTAGAACTGCGGTTTGGTGCTTTCTTT.

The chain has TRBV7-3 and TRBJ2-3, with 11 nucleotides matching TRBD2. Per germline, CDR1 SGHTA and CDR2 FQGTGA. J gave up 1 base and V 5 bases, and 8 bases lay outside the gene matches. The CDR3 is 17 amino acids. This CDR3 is CASSPQTGLAGTDTQYF. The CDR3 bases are TGTGCCAGCAGCCCACAAACGGGACTAGCGGGCACAGATACGCAGTATTTT.

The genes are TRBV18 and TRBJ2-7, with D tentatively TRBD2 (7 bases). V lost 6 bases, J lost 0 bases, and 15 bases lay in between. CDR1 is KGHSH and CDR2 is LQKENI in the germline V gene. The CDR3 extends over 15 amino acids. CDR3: CASSRGGESSYEQYF. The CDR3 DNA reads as TGTGCCAGCTCCCGAGGGGGGGAGAGCTCCTACGAGCAGTACTTC.

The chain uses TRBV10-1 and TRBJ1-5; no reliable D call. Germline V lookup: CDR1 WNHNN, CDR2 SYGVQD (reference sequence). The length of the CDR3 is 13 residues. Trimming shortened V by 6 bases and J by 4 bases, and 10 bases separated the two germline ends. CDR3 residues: CASSGGANQPQHF. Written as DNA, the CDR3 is TGCGCCAGCAGCGGCGGTGCAAATCAGCCCCAGCATTTT.

CDR3 sequence: CASAAGQGAGNTIYF. DNA for the CDR3: TGTGCCAGCGCCGCGGGACAGGGGGCCGGAAACACCATATATTTT. The V gene is TRBV7-3, the J gene TRBJ1-3, with 12 positions matching TRBD1. This CDR3 has 15 residues. Germline V gene data show CDR1 as SGHTA and CDR2 as FQGTGA. V dropped 8 bases and J dropped 4; count of bases not matched to a gene: 6.

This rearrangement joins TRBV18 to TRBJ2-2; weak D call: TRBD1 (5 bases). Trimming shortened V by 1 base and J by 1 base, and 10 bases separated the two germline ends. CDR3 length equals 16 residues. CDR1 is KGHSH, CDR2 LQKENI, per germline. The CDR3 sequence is CASSPQGSLNTGELFF. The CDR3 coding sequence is TGTGCCAGCTCACCACAGGGGTCCCTGAACACCGGGGAGCTGTTTTTT.

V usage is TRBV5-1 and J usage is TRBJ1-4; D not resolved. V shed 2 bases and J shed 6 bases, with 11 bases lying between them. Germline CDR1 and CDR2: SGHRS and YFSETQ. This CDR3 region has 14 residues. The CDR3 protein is CASSLGRADEKLFF. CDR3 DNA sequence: TGCGCCAGCAGCTTAGGCAGAGCGGATGAAAAACTGTTTTTT.

CDR3 DNA: TGTGCCAGTATCCCTCAAACGGGTTCCTCTGAAGCTTTCTTT. This codes for CASIPQTGSSEAFF. V is TRBV19 and J is TRBJ1-1; D not resolved. Germline CDR1 LNHDA, CDR2 SQIVND (reference sequence). The CDR3 length is 14 residues. V was pared by 7 bases and J by 6 bases, with 18 bases between.